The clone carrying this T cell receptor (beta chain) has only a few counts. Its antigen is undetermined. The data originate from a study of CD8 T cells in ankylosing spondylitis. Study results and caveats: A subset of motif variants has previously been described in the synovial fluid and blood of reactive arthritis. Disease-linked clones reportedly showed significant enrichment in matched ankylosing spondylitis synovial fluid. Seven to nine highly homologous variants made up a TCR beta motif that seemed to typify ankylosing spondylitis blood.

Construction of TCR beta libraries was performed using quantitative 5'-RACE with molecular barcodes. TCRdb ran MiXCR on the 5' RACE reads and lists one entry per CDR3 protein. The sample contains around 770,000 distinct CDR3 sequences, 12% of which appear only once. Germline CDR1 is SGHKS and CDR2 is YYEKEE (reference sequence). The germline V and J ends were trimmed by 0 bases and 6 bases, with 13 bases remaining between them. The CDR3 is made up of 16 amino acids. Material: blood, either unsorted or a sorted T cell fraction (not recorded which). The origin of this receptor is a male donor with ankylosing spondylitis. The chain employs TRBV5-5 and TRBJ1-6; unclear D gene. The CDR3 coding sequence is TGTGCCAGCAGCTTGGGGGCCAGTAGGACTAATTCACCCCTCCACTTT. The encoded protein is CASSLGASRTNSPLHF.